This T cell receptor (beta chain) was retrieved from a study of T-cell memory formation after mild COVID-19. Study-wide results and limits: Pre-infection memory contained some responding clones, which suggested that cross-reactive memory had joined.

Germline CDR1 is DFQATT and CDR2 is SNEGSKA (reference sequence). The CDR3 is 15 residues long. About this clonotype: Antigen unknown.

Constant-segment primers were used for 5'RACE, and the resulting TCR alpha and TCR beta cDNA libraries carried sample barcodes and UMIs. TCRdb reanalysed the 5' RACE reads using MiXCR and keeps one entry per CDR3 protein. The table includes about 210,000 distinct CDR3 sequences, more than 9% detected once. The TCR was taken from a man aged 18 to 30 who had mild COVID-19 (a few samples of this study predate the infection). Cell type and time point are not known. The V call is TRBV20-1, the J call TRBJ1-2, with 7 nucleotides matching TRBD1. Material: PBMCs or a T cell subset sorted from them (not recorded which). The CDR3 coding sequence is TGCAGGGTAGATGGGATGAACAGGGGCAGCTATGGCTACACCTTC. As protein: CRVDGMNRGSYGYTF.